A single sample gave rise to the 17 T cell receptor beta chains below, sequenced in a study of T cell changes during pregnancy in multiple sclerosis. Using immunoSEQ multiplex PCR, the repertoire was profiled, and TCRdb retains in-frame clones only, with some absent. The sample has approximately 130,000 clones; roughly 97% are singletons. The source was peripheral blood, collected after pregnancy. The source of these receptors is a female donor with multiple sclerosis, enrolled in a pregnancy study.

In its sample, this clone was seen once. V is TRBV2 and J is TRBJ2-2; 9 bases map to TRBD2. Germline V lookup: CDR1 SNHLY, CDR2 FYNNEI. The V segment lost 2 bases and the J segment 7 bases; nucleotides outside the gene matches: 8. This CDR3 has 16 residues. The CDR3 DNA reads TGTGCCAGCAGTGAACTAGCGGGACCGGGGGGCGGGGAGCTGTTTTTT. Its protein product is CASSELAGPGGGELFF.

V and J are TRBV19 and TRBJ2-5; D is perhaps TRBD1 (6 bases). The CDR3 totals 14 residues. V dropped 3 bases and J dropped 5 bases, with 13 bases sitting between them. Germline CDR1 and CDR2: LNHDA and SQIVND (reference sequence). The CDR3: CASSMSGVRETQYF. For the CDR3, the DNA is TGTGCCAGTAGTATGTCAGGGGTCCGGGAGACCCAGTACTTC.

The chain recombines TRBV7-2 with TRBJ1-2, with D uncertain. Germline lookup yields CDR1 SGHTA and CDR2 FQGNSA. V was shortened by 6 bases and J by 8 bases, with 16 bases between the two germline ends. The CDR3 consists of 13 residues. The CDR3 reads CASSQGGEGGYTF. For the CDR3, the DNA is TGTGCCAGCAGTCAAGGTGGGGAGGGCGGCTACACCTTC.

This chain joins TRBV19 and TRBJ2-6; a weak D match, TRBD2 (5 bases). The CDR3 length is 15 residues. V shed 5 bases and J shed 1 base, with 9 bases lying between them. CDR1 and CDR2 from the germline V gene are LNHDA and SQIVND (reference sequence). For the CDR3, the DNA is TGTGCCAGTAGTGGGAGACGGTCTGGGGCCAACGTCCTGACTTTC. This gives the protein CASSGRRSGANVLTF.

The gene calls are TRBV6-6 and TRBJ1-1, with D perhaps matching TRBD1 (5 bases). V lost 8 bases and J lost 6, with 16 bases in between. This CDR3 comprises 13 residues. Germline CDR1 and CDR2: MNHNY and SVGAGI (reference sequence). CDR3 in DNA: TGTGCCAGCGCCCGGTGGGGCTCCCCTGAAGCTTTCTTT. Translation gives CASARWGSPEAFF.

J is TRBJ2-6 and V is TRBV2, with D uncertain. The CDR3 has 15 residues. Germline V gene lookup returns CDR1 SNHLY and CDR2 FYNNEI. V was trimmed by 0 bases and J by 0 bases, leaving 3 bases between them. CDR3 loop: CASSEARSGANVLTF. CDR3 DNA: TGTGCCAGCAGTGAAGCCCGCTCTGGGGCCAACGTCCTGACTTTC.

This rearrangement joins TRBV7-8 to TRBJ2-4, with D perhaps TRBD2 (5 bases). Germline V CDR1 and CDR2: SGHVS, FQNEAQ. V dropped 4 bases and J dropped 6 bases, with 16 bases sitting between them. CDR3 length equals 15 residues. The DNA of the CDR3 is TGTGCCAGCAGCTCGGAGGTTACTGGGATAAACATTCAGTACTTC. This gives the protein CASSSEVTGINIQYF.

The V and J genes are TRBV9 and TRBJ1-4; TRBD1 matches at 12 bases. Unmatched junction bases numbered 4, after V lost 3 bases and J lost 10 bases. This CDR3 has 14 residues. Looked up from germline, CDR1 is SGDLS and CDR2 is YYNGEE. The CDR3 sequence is CASSGGQGARKLFF. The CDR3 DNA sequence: TGTGCCAGCAGCGGGGGACAGGGGGCGCGAAAACTGTTTTTT.

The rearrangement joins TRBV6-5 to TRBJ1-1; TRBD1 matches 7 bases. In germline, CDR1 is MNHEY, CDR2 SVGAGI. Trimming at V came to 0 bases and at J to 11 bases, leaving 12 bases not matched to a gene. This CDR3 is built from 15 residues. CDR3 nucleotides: TGTGCCAGCAGTTACTCTGGGGCAGGGGGTTGGGGCGCTTTCTTT. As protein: CASSYSGAGGWGAFF.

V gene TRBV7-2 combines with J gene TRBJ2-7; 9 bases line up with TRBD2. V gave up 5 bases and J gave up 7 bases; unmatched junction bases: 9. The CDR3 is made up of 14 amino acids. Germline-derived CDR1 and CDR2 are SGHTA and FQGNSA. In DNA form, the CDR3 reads TGTGCCAGCAGCGCCAGTAGCGGGAGCGGGGAGCAGTACTTC. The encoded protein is CASSASSGSGEQYF.

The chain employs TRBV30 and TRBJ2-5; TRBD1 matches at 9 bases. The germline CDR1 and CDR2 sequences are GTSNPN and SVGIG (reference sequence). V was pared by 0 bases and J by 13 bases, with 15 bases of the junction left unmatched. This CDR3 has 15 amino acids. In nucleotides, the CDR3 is TGTGCCTGGAGTGTAACTACGGGACAGGGATCCAGGCCGTACTTC. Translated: CAWSVTTGQGSRPYF.

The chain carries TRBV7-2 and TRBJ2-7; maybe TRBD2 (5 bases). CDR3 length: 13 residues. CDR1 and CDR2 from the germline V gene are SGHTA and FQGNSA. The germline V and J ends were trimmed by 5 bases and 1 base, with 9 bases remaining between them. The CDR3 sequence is CASSRGPSYEQYF. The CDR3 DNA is TGTGCCAGCAGCCGAGGGCCATCCTACGAGCAGTACTTC.

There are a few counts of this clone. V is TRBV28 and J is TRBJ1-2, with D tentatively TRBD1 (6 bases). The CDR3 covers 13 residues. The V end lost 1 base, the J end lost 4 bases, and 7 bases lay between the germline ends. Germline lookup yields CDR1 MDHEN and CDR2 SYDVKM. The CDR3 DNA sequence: TGTGCCAGCAGTTTATCGGACAGCTATGGCTACACCTTC. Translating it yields CASSLSDSYGYTF.

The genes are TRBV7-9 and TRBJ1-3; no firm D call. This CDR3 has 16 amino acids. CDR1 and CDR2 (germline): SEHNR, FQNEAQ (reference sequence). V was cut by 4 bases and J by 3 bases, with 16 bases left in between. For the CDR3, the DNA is TGTGCCAGCAGCTCCTCCTGGGCGGGCAGTGGAAACACCATATATTTT. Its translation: CASSSSWAGSGNTIYF.

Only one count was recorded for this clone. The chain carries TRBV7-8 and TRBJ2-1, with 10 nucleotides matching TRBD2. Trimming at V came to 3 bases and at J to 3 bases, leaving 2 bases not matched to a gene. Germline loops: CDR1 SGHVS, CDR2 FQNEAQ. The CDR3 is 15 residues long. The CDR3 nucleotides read TGTGCCAGCAGCTTCCTAGCGGGAGTCTACAATGAGCAGTTCTTC. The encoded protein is CASSFLAGVYNEQFF. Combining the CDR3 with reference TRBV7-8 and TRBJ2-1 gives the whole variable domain GAGVSQSPRYKVAKRGQDVALRCDPISGHVSLFWYQQALGQGPEFLTYFQNEAQLDKSGLPSDRFFAERPEGSVSTLKIQRTQQEDSAVYLCASSFLAGVYNEQFFGPGTRLTVL.

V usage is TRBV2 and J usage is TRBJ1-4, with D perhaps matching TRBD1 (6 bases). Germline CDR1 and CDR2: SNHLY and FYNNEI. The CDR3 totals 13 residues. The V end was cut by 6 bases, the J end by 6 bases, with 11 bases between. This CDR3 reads CASRQGKYEKLFF. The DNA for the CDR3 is TGTGCCAGCAGACAGGGTAAATATGAAAAACTGTTTTTT.

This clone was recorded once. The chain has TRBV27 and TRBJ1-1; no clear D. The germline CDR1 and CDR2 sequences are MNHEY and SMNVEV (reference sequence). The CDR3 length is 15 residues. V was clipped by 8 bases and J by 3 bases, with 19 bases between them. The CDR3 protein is CASHWAFGGHTEAFF. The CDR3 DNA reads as TGTGCCAGCCACTGGGCGTTTGGAGGGCACACTGAAGCTTTCTTT.